Listed below are T cell receptor beta chains from one sample, sequenced in a study of blood T cells in healthy people across ages. TCRdb re-analysed the 5' RACE reads in MiXCR, keeping a single row per CDR3 protein. This sample has 1.5 million to 2 million distinct CDR3 sequences; roughly 28% occur once, and the top ten carry 6.5% to 8.5%. Sequenced material: blood. These receptor sequences come from a woman aged 25 to 39 in good health. Each CDR3 is given with its conserved first and last residue. A D gene is named only where the DNA matches it firmly. Clone sizes are given selectively: once, few, many, or a class where the clone is expanded.

v_call	d_call	clone_size	j_call	cdr3_nt	cdr3_aa
TRBV9	.	.	TRBJ1-1	TGTGCCAGCAGCGTAGCACACGGATCTGAAGCTTTCTTT	CASSVAHGSEAFF
TRBV7-9	.	.	TRBJ1-2	TGTGCCAGCGGGCGGGGAGCCTATGGCTACACCTTC	CASGRGAYGYTF
TRBV12-3/TRBV12-4	TRBD2	.	TRBJ2-1	TGTGCCAGCAGCTATCCCGGGACTAGGGACAATGAGCAGTTCTTC	CASSYPGTRDNEQFF
TRBV7-9	.	.	TRBJ2-1	TGTGCCAGCAGCTTTAGACTCGTCGGGAATGAACAGTTCTTC	CASSFRLVGNEQFF
TRBV5-1	.	few	TRBJ1-1	TGCGCCAGCAGCTTGGTCTCCGGGGTGAACACTGAAGCTTTCTTT	CASSLVSGVNTEAFF
TRBV2	TRBD2	.	TRBJ2-1	TGTGCCAGCAGTGGGGCTAGCGGGAGGGCAGTAAATGAGCAGTTCTTC	CASSGASGRAVNEQFF
TRBV4-3	TRBD2	.	TRBJ2-1	TGCGCCAGCAGCCAAGATCTTCACAGCGGGAGGTCCAATGAGCAGTTCTTC	CASSQDLHSGRSNEQFF
TRBV5-1	TRBD2	.	TRBJ2-5	TGCGCCAGCAGCTTGGGACTAGCGGCGGCGGGGGAGACCCAGTACTTC	CASSLGLAAAGETQYF
TRBV9	.	.	TRBJ2-3	TGTGCCAGCAGCGTAGCTACCCGGGTGGCAGATACGCAGTATTTT	CASSVATRVADTQYF
TRBV5-6	.	few	TRBJ1-2	TGTGCCAGCAGCTTGATGGCAGGATATCATGGCTACACCTTC	CASSLMAGYHGYTF
TRBV5-1	.	many	TRBJ2-5	TGCGCCAGCAGCTTGGGGATTACAGGGGAGACCCAGTACTTC	CASSLGITGETQYF
TRBV2	TRBD1	.	TRBJ2-1	TGTGCCAGCGGAACCGGGACAGGGGACTACAATGAGCAGTTCTTC	CASGTGTGDYNEQFF
TRBV20-1	.	few	TRBJ1-2	TGCAGTGCTAGAGAAGGAGGAGCTGGCTACACCTTC	CSAREGGAGYTF
TRBV29-1	.	many	TRBJ2-1	TGCAGCGCCAGAGGCGGGACGATCTCCTACAATGAGCAGTTCTTC	CSARGGTISYNEQFF
TRBV9	.	.	TRBJ1-1	TGTGCCAGCAATAACCTGAACACTGAAGCTTTCTTT	CASNNLNTEAFF
TRBV6-5	TRBD1	many	TRBJ2-7	TGTGCCAGCAGTTCCGACAGGGGGTCTCTCTACGAGCAGTACTTC	CASSSDRGSLYEQYF
TRBV12-3/TRBV12-4	.	.	TRBJ2-2	TGTGCCAGCAGCCGGCGATCTACTAGGACCGGGGAGCTGTTTTTT	CASSRRSTRTGELFF
TRBV19	.	few	TRBJ2-1	TGTGCCAGTCAATCAACCGGTGGGGGGTTTGGGTTCTTC	CASQSTGGGFGFF
TRBV20-1	.	.	TRBJ2-7	TGCAGTACTAGAGATCTCAGGCGGAGTGCCTACGAGCAGTACTTC	CSTRDLRRSAYEQYF
TRBV12-3/TRBV12-4	.	many	TRBJ1-1	TGTGCCAGCAGTAGACAGAACTTGAACACTGAAGCTTTCTTT	CASSRQNLNTEAFF
TRBV28	.	few	TRBJ2-1	TGTGCCAGCAGTTTTGGGGTGGTCCGCGGGAATGAGCAGTTCTTC	CASSFGVVRGNEQFF
TRBV4-3	TRBD2	few	TRBJ2-7	TGCGCCAGCAGCCGTCAGCGGGAGGGCCCCTACGAGCAGTACTTC	CASSRQREGPYEQYF
TRBV7-2	.	many	TRBJ2-5	TGTGCCAGCAGCTTAGGACACAAAGAGACCCAGTACTTC	CASSLGHKETQYF
TRBV5-1	.	.	TRBJ2-3	TGCGCCAGCAGCTTGATATCGGTCGGCAGGGGTACAGATACGCAGTATTTT	CASSLISVGRGTDTQYF
TRBV20-1	.	few	TRBJ2-7	TGCGTTTTAGCGGCTAGCTCCTACGAGCAGTACTTC	CVLAASSYEQYF
TRBV29-1	.	many	TRBJ2-7	TGCAGCGCGCGAGTGGGTCTGGTCTACGAGCAGTACTTC	CSARVGLVYEQYF
TRBV15	TRBD2	few	TRBJ2-1	TGTGCCACCAGCAGAGATCGGACGGGGGGTCTTAGGGGCAATGAGCAGTTCTTC	CATSRDRTGGLRGNEQFF
TRBV5-1	.	many	TRBJ2-7	TGCGCCAGCAGCTTGGACAACTACGAGCAGTACTTC	CASSLDNYEQYF
TRBV6-6	.	many	TRBJ2-7	TGTGCCAGCAGCCAGCGTGATGGGGAGCAGTACTTC	CASSQRDGEQYF
TRBV5-1	TRBD1	.	TRBJ2-2	TGCGCCAGCACCCCGGGACAGGGCCAAGGGCCCGGGGAGCTGTTTTTT	CASTPGQGQGPGELFF
TRBV5-1	.	many	TRBJ1-4	TGCGCCAGCAGCTTGGAAGCAACTAATGAAAAACTGTTTTTT	CASSLEATNEKLFF